Below are 11 T cell receptor beta chains sequenced from a single sample in a study of blood T cells in healthy people across ages. A second roughly 7 to 11 cycle PCR used barcoded and J-beta primers. In TCRdb, the 5' RACE reads were re-called with MiXCR into one record per CDR3 protein. Of 600,000 or so distinct CDR3 sequences listed, around 21% were seen once; the top ten hold 3% to 4.5%. Sequencing was carried out using blood. These receptors originate from a man between 65 and 79 years old in good health.

This clonotype appeared many times. V usage is TRBV9 and J usage is TRBJ1-4, with D perhaps matching TRBD1 (5 bases). From germline, CDR1 is SGDLS and CDR2 YYNGEE. The V and J ends lost 3 bases and 5 bases respectively, with 14 bases between them. The CDR3 length is 15 residues. The CDR3 sequence is CASSAWGGRNEKLFF. The CDR3 DNA reads as TGTGCCAGCAGCGCGTGGGGGGGAAGAAATGAAAAACTGTTTTTT.

This clonotype was observed a single time. V usage is TRBV2 and J usage is TRBJ2-5; the D is unclear. The DNA end is more similar to TRBJ2-1, so the J call may be wrong. The germline CDR1 and CDR2 sequences are SNHLY and FYNNEI. This CDR3 is 12 amino acids long. CDR3 DNA: TGTGCCAGAGGAGACCGCTACAATGAGCAGTTCTTC. Encoded protein: CARGDRYNEQFF.

A few counts support this clonotype. This chain joins TRBV5-6 and TRBJ2-4, with D possibly being TRBD1 or TRBD2 (5 bases each). Germline loops: CDR1 SGHDT, CDR2 YYEEEE. V lost 4 bases to trimming and J lost 1 base, with 9 bases between them. The CDR3 runs to 14 residues. For the CDR3, the DNA is TGTGCCAGCAGCCCGTGGGGGGCCAAAAACATTCAGTACTTC. Its translation: CASSPWGAKNIQYF.

V gene TRBV4-2 combines with J gene TRBJ1-4; D not certain. The germline gives CDR1 LGHNA, CDR2 YNFKEQ. The CDR3 loop spans 15 amino acids. Between the trimmed V and J ends, which lost 0 bases and 4 bases, there was a span of 9 bases. The CDR3 coding sequence is TGTGCCAGCAGCCAAGATTCCAGTCATAATGAAAAACTGTTTTTT. Protein: CASSQDSSHNEKLFF.

This sequence joins TRBV6-1 and TRBJ2-6, with D uncertain. This CDR3 has 16 amino acids. Germline V CDR1 and CDR2: MNHNS, SASEGT. V was cut by 6 bases and J by 2 bases, with 14 bases left in between. Here the CDR3 reads CASSRAVTAGANVLTF. CDR3 DNA sequence: TGTGCCAGCAGCCGCGCTGTAACAGCTGGGGCCAACGTCCTGACTTTC.

This clonotype has only a few counts. This rearrangement joins TRBV12-3 or TRBV12-4 to TRBJ2-5; D assignment may be TRBD1 or TRBD2 (5 bases each). The CDR3 totals 17 residues. V dropped 5 bases and J dropped 7 bases, with 26 bases sitting between them. The CDR3 reads CASSTKTPGPGLGTQYF. The CDR3 DNA is TGTGCCAGCAGTACCAAGACCCCGGGACCAGGGCTGGGGACCCAGTACTTC.

This clonotype has a handful of counts. Here the CDR3 reads CASSSSGNSGANVLTF. The CDR3 bases are TGTGCCAGCAGCTCTAGCGGGAACTCTGGGGCCAACGTCCTGACTTTC. This chain connects TRBV28 to TRBJ2-6; 9 bases agree with TRBD2. This CDR3 region has 16 residues. V shed 6 bases and J 0 bases; nucleotides not matched to a gene: 3. Germline CDR1 reads MDHEN; CDR2 reads SYDVKM.

In this sample, this clonotype turned up many times. The CDR3 DNA sequence: TGTGCCAGCAGTTTGACCGGGGGCACCGGGGAGCTGTTTTTT. Its protein product is CASSLTGGTGELFF. The gene calls are TRBV12-3 or TRBV12-4 and TRBJ2-2, with D perhaps TRBD2 (6 bases). The CDR3 contains 14 residues. Trimming cost V 3 bases and J 4 bases, with 9 bases left between them.

This clonotype was observed a handful of times. This rearrangement joins TRBV4-2 to TRBJ2-2; possibly TRBD2 for D (6 bases). V lost 0 bases and J 1 base, leaving 12 bases between the germline ends. Germline V gene sequence: CDR1 LGHNA, CDR2 YNFKEQ. The CDR3 is made up of 17 amino acids. This CDR3 reads CASSQDSPGLNTGELFF. The CDR3, as DNA: TGTGCCAGCAGCCAAGATAGCCCGGGACTGAACACCGGGGAGCTGTTTTTT.

Comment on this clonotype: This is likely a read error, given that the CDR3 carries no conserved phenylalanine or tryptophan at its end. The chain joins TRBV24-1 to TRBJ1-1; no firm D call. This CDR3 has 14 residues. Germline V CDR1 and CDR2: KGHDR, SFDVKD. Deletions cut 4 bases from V and 0 bases from J, with 8 bases between. DNA for the CDR3: TGTGCCACCAGTGACACTGGGATGAACACTGAAGCTTTCTCT. Protein product: CATSDTGMNTEAFS.

As DNA, the CDR3 is TGCAGCGTTGGGGCCACGGGAACTAATGAAAAACTGTTTTTT. Translating gives CSVGATGTNEKLFF. The chain links TRBV29-1 to TRBJ1-4; no clear D. In germline, CDR1 is SQVTM, CDR2 ANQGSEA. V was trimmed by 4 bases and J by 1 base, leaving 10 bases between them. The CDR3 has 14 amino acids.